This TCR beta chain stems from a study of control samples from healthy donors and cancer patients. Trimming cost V 4 bases and J 5 bases, with 23 bases left between them. Germline V gives CDR1 MNHNS, CDR2 SASEGT. The CDR3 has 18 amino acids. Sequencing was performed with immunoSEQ multiplex PCR; in TCRdb, only in-frame clones are kept and a portion is missing. The table records about 110,000 clones, roughly four fifths of them present only once. The sequenced material came from blood. The receptor's source is a man aged 18 to 35 in good health. The chain employs TRBV6-1 and TRBJ1-4; tentative D call: TRBD1 (6 bases). The CDR3 region is CASSGSGGALRWNEKLFF. The CDR3 nucleotides read TGTGCCAGCAGTGGTTCGGGGGGCGCGTTAAGATGGAATGAAAAACTGTTTTTT.